This TCR beta chain was retrieved from a study of blood T cell repertoires in COVID-19. Study at large: Samples representing acute and convalescent COVID-19 were sourced from the United States, Italy and Spain. PBMCs, B-cell-depleted T cells, or T cells were the source of the cDNA or gDNA that made up the material.

Some clones are missing from TCRdb's copy, which holds only in-frame ones; the method was immunoSEQ multiplex PCR. Of some 290,000 clones in the sample, less than 90% are singletons; the top ten hold about 4.3%. Germline lookup yields CDR1 SGHRS and CDR2 YFSETQ. J was trimmed by 3 bases and V by 4 bases; bases with no gene match: 4. The CDR3 length is 14 residues. Note on this clone: The same CDR3 can be traced to other DNA sequences in this sample.

The TCR sequence derives from a man aged 55 to 69 who had recovered from COVID-19. This chain connects TRBV5-1 to TRBJ1-2; 9 bases line up with TRBD1. Sequencing was done on a sample of peripheral blood. The CDR3 loop reads CASSPGQGDYGYTF. The DNA of the CDR3 is TGCGCCAGCAGCCCGGGACAGGGTGACTATGGCTACACCTTC.